A selection of T cell receptor beta chains follows, all from one sample in a study of OX40 agonist ivuxolimab in advanced cancers. Sequencing used immunoSEQ multiplex PCR; TCRdb keeps in-frame clones, though not all of them. This table holds about 10,000 clones, more than 60% found once. The sequencing here drew on CD4+ or CD8+ T cells sorted from blood, taken in a trial of the OX40 agonist ivuxolimab. These receptors all come from an adult with an advanced solid tumor such as melanoma, head and neck, liver or kidney cancer. Both conserved end residues are part of each CDR3. The order of the fields is J gene, clone size, D gene, V gene, CDR3 DNA, CDR3 protein. The D gene is left open where the match is weak. The size of a clone is reported for some rows only, either as once, few or many, or as a class for expanded clones.

j_gene: TRBJ2-3; abundance: -; d_gene: -; v_gene: TRBV29-1; CDR3nt: TGCAGCGTCGACGGATCTAGCACAGATACGCAGTATTTT; CDR3aa: CSVDGSSTDTQYF
j_gene: TRBJ2-2; abundance: once; d_gene: TRBD2; v_gene: TRBV29-1; CDR3nt: TGCAGCGTCGTTGGACTAGCGGAGGGGGCCGGGGAGCTGTTTTTT; CDR3aa: CSVVGLAEGAGELFF
j_gene: TRBJ2-1; abundance: -; d_gene: -; v_gene: TRBV7-9; CDR3nt: TGTGCCAGCAGCCGGGGGCGGCATGAGCAGTTCTTC; CDR3aa: CASSRGRHEQFF
j_gene: TRBJ1-5; abundance: -; d_gene: -; v_gene: TRBV30; CDR3nt: TGTGCCTGGAGTCCAAGTGGGTGGCCTGGACAGCCCCAGCATTTT; CDR3aa: CAWSPSGWPGQPQHF
j_gene: TRBJ2-7; abundance: -; d_gene: TRBD2; v_gene: TRBV28; CDR3nt: TGTGCCAGCAGTTCCTCGGGGGAGGGGATCTACGAGCAGTACTTC; CDR3aa: CASSSSGEGIYEQYF
j_gene: TRBJ2-7; abundance: medium-sized; d_gene: TRBD1; v_gene: TRBV18; CDR3nt: TGTGCCAGCTCACCTGCCGGGACAGGGGTCCTCTACGAGCAGTACTTC; CDR3aa: CASSPAGTGVLYEQYF
j_gene: TRBJ2-3; abundance: -; d_gene: TRBD2; v_gene: TRBV4-1; CDR3nt: TGCGCCAGCAGCCAAGATAACGGGAGGGCCTGGCTTCCAGATACGCAGTATTTT; CDR3aa: CASSQDNGRAWLPDTQYF
j_gene: TRBJ2-2; abundance: -; d_gene: TRBD1; v_gene: TRBV9; CDR3nt: TGTGCCAGCAGCTTTAGCCGGACAGGGCCGAACTCGAACACCGGGGAGCTGTTTTTT; CDR3aa: CASSFSRTGPNSNTGELFF
j_gene: TRBJ2-7; abundance: -; d_gene: TRBD1; v_gene: TRBV2; CDR3nt: TGTGCCAGCAAGAAGGGACAGGGGACCGTGTTGGAGCAGTACTTC; CDR3aa: CASKKGQGTVLEQYF
j_gene: TRBJ1-5; abundance: -; d_gene: -; v_gene: TRBV7-2; CDR3nt: TGTGCCAGCAGCTTAGCGGGGGGTGCCGCCCAGCCCCAGCATTTT; CDR3aa: CASSLAGGAAQPQHF
j_gene: TRBJ2-7; abundance: -; d_gene: -; v_gene: TRBV6-5; CDR3nt: TGTGCCAGCAGTTACTCGGTGGGGCTCCCCTACGAGCAGTACTTC; CDR3aa: CASSYSVGLPYEQYF
j_gene: TRBJ1-2; abundance: -; d_gene: TRBD1; v_gene: TRBV2; CDR3nt: TGTGCCAGCAGTGATTTCGGCCAGGGGGAATTCCCTAACTATGGCTACACCTTC; CDR3aa: CASSDFGQGEFPNYGYTF
j_gene: TRBJ1-5; abundance: -; d_gene: -; v_gene: TRBV27; CDR3nt: TGTGCCAGCAGGACCACAGGGTTCAGCAATCAGCCCCAGCATTTT; CDR3aa: CASRTTGFSNQPQHF
j_gene: TRBJ2-7; abundance: -; d_gene: -; v_gene: TRBV7-9; CDR3nt: TGTGCCAGCAGCCCAGTGGGCAGGGCGTGGGAGCAGTACTTC; CDR3aa: CASSPVGRAWEQYF
j_gene: TRBJ2-7; abundance: -; d_gene: TRBD2; v_gene: TRBV11-2; CDR3nt: TGTGCCAGCAGCTTAGGGCCCGGACTAGCGGGAGGCTACGAGCAGTACTTC; CDR3aa: CASSLGPGLAGGYEQYF
j_gene: TRBJ2-7; abundance: -; d_gene: -; v_gene: TRBV30; CDR3nt: TGTGCCTGGAGTATGGACGCCGCCTACGAGCAGTACTTC; CDR3aa: CAWSMDAAYEQYF
j_gene: TRBJ2-7; abundance: -; d_gene: -; v_gene: TRBV15; CDR3nt: TGTGCCACCAGCAGAGATCAGGGCGAGCAGTACTTC; CDR3aa: CATSRDQGEQYF
j_gene: TRBJ1-2; abundance: -; d_gene: -; v_gene: TRBV21-1; CDR3nt: TGTGCCAGCAGCATCAGCCCCCACTATGGCTACACCTTC; CDR3aa: CASSISPHYGYTF
j_gene: TRBJ1-2; abundance: -; d_gene: -; v_gene: TRBV7-9; CDR3nt: TGTGCCAGCAGCTTATCCTCTAACTATGGCTACACCTTC; CDR3aa: CASSLSSNYGYTF
j_gene: TRBJ2-1; abundance: -; d_gene: TRBD2; v_gene: TRBV19; CDR3nt: TGTGCCAGTAGGGAACTAGCGGGAAGGGACAATGAGCAGTTCTTC; CDR3aa: CASRELAGRDNEQFF
j_gene: TRBJ2-3; abundance: once; d_gene: TRBD2; v_gene: TRBV5-1; CDR3nt: TGCGCCAGCAGCTTGGCCCTAGCGGGAGTCGAGGATACGCAGTATTTT; CDR3aa: CASSLALAGVEDTQYF
j_gene: TRBJ1-5; abundance: -; d_gene: -; v_gene: TRBV23-1; CDR3nt: TGTGGCTACGGGGGTCGGTACGCATACTTAAGCAATCAGCCCCAGCATTTT; CDR3aa: CGYGGRYAYLSNQPQHF
j_gene: TRBJ1-1; abundance: few; d_gene: TRBD1; v_gene: TRBV5-1; CDR3nt: TGCGCCAGCAGCCCCGGGGACAGCATGAACACTGAAGCTTTCTTT; CDR3aa: CASSPGDSMNTEAFF
j_gene: TRBJ2-7; abundance: -; d_gene: TRBD1; v_gene: TRBV9; CDR3nt: TGTGCCAGCAGCGTAGCGGGACAGGGACACTACGAGCAGTACTTC; CDR3aa: CASSVAGQGHYEQYF
j_gene: TRBJ2-7; abundance: -; d_gene: TRBD2; v_gene: TRBV7-2; CDR3nt: TGTGCCAGCAGCTTGGCTAGGGGAGGGCCGATCTACGAGCAGTACTTC; CDR3aa: CASSLARGGPIYEQYF
j_gene: TRBJ2-1; abundance: -; d_gene: TRBD1; v_gene: TRBV7-9; CDR3nt: TGTGCCAGCAGCTTAGGACAGGGGAATGAGCAGTTCTTC; CDR3aa: CASSLGQGNEQFF
j_gene: TRBJ2-1; abundance: -; d_gene: -; v_gene: TRBV5-1; CDR3nt: TGCGCCAGCGGCTTGGATGGGGAATGGAATGAGCAGTTCTTC; CDR3aa: CASGLDGEWNEQFF
j_gene: TRBJ2-5; abundance: -; d_gene: -; v_gene: TRBV9; CDR3nt: TGTGCCAGCAGCCCCCGAAAGGGACGGGAGACCCAGTACTTC; CDR3aa: CASSPRKGRETQYF
j_gene: TRBJ2-1; abundance: -; d_gene: -; v_gene: TRBV27; CDR3nt: TGTGCCAGCGGCGTTTTAGCGGACCCCAATGAGCAGTTCTTC; CDR3aa: CASGVLADPNEQFF
j_gene: TRBJ1-5; abundance: -; d_gene: -; v_gene: TRBV6-5; CDR3nt: TGTGCCAGCAGTTACTCGTCGGAGACTAGCAATCAGCCCCAGCATTTT; CDR3aa: CASSYSSETSNQPQHF
j_gene: TRBJ2-7; abundance: -; d_gene: TRBD2; v_gene: TRBV28; CDR3nt: TGTGCCAGCACCCTAGCGGGAGGGCCTCCCGAGCAGTACTTC; CDR3aa: CASTLAGGPPEQYF
j_gene: TRBJ2-2; abundance: -; d_gene: TRBD1; v_gene: TRBV13; CDR3nt: TGTGCCAGCAGCCTACAGGGGGCAACCGGGGAGCTGTTTTTT; CDR3aa: CASSLQGATGELFF
j_gene: TRBJ2-1; abundance: -; d_gene: -; v_gene: TRBV4-1; CDR3nt: TGCGCCAGCAGCCAAGATAGGGGCGGGCATTACAATGAGCAGTTCTTC; CDR3aa: CASSQDRGGHYNEQFF
j_gene: TRBJ1-5; abundance: few; d_gene: -; v_gene: TRBV28; CDR3nt: TGTGCCAGCAGTTTCCCGGGGGGGGAGGCTCAGCCCCAGCATTTT; CDR3aa: CASSFPGGEAQPQHF
j_gene: TRBJ1-2; abundance: -; d_gene: -; v_gene: TRBV9; CDR3nt: TGTGCCAGCAGCGTGAGGAACTATGGCTACACCTTC; CDR3aa: CASSVRNYGYTF
j_gene: TRBJ1-1; abundance: -; d_gene: -; v_gene: TRBV4-1; CDR3nt: TGCGCCAGCAGCCCTTCTGAGGGAAACACTGAAGCTTTCTTT; CDR3aa: CASSPSEGNTEAFF
j_gene: TRBJ2-3; abundance: -; d_gene: TRBD2; v_gene: TRBV4-1; CDR3nt: TGCGCCAGCAGCCAAGACTTGACTAGCGGGAGGGTCACAGATACGCAGTATTTT; CDR3aa: CASSQDLTSGRVTDTQYF
j_gene: TRBJ1-4; abundance: -; d_gene: -; v_gene: TRBV2; CDR3nt: TGTGCCAGCCAGAACAGCCCAAATGAAAAACTGTTTTTT; CDR3aa: CASQNSPNEKLFF
j_gene: TRBJ2-3; abundance: -; d_gene: -; v_gene: TRBV5-1; CDR3nt: TGCGCCAGCAGCCGCCGATCCCCGAGGGCCGGGTCAGATACGCAGTATTTT; CDR3aa: CASSRRSPRAGSDTQYF
j_gene: TRBJ1-1; abundance: -; d_gene: -; v_gene: TRBV7-9; CDR3nt: TGTGCCAGCAGCCCCCCCGTAAAGGACACTGAAGCTTTCTTT; CDR3aa: CASSPPVKDTEAFF
j_gene: TRBJ1-1; abundance: -; d_gene: -; v_gene: TRBV28; CDR3nt: TGTGCCAGCACGCAATATTGGGGGGGTTCCACTGAAGCTTTCTTT; CDR3aa: CASTQYWGGSTEAFF
j_gene: TRBJ2-7; abundance: -; d_gene: -; v_gene: TRBV10-3; CDR3nt: TGTGCCATCAGTGAGTCGAACAGCTACGAGCAGTACTTC; CDR3aa: CAISESNSYEQYF
j_gene: TRBJ1-5; abundance: -; d_gene: TRBD1; v_gene: TRBV9; CDR3nt: TGTGCCAGCAGCAGGGAGGGGGCAGGCAATCAGCCCCAGCATTTT; CDR3aa: CASSREGAGNQPQHF
j_gene: TRBJ2-1; abundance: -; d_gene: TRBD2; v_gene: TRBV28; CDR3nt: TGTGCCAGCAGCCAAGCGGGGGCCTACAATGAGCAGTTCTTC; CDR3aa: CASSQAGAYNEQFF
j_gene: TRBJ2-3; abundance: -; d_gene: -; v_gene: TRBV27; CDR3nt: TGTGCCAGCAGTTGGAGCAGGGGTCCTGATACGCAGTATTTT; CDR3aa: CASSWSRGPDTQYF